This TCR beta chain was sequenced in a study of blood T cell repertoires in COVID-19 (dated by TCRdb to about 2020). Study-level background: The collaborator samples originated in the United States, Italy and Spain and spanned the acute and convalescent phases of COVID-19. The prospective study material was composed of cDNA or gDNA derived from T cells, B-cell-depleted T cells, or PBMCs. The repertoires were released in a freely available public database meant as a resource for research on the immune response to SARS-CoV-2. The samples were drawn from two sources: the first 160 participants of the ongoing ImmuneRACE study, and 1,000 to 1,500 subjects contributed by 6 global collaborators. HLA class I and class II types, where available, came from metadata supplied by the sample provider rather than from assay-based typing. Nearly every sample came with metadata listing a de-identified subject ID, COVID-19 status, age in years and sex. Deeply sampled blood TCRbeta repertoires from subjects exposed to, actively infected with, or recovered from COVID-19 were included in the dataset. Broad study findings and their caveats: The amount of clinical and demographic metadata varied by source and participant and was provided uncurated.

From the cysteine up to the phenylalanine, the CDR3 has a length of 15 residues. The DNA shown is the 45-base CDR3, in frame from base 1. Germline trimming: 10 bases from V, 5 bases from J; junction bases outside gene matches: 15. The germline V gene specifies LGHNT as CDR1 and FRNRAP as CDR2. Whole blood was collected in K2EDTA tubes by collaborating institutions according to the institutions' own protocols. For TCRbeta analysis, collaborator samples were shipped as frozen whole blood, as isolated PBMCs, or as DNA extracted from either sample type. TCRbeta CDR3 regions were amplified from genomic DNA using the immunoSEQ Assay, a bias-controlled multiplex PCR. The authors' pipeline ran thus. Within the assay, amplification of reference gene primers was used to estimate how many nucleated cells each sample contained. Sequence reads were collapsed and filtered to measure the absolute abundance of every unique TCRbeta CDR3 rearrangement. Productive Simpson clonality was computed per sample as the square root of Simpson's diversity index over productive rearrangements. The source is immuneACCESS, and TCRdb retained only in-frame sequences with V and J called. Part of the clones is not carried over; for the studies checked, unresolved V genes explain less than half of this, and the remainder is unexplained. That table furnishes V, J and clone size, whereas the DNA furnished D and trimming. In all, the sample holds 65,000 to 70,000 clones, and around nine tenths of those were seen once. Clones ranked in the top ten supply roughly 19% of the sample.

As for this clone: Its binding antigen is unknown. Per-base quality was not reported, and no clone a single base away is much larger than it.

The clonotype comes from a woman older than 75 with acute or convalescent COVID-19. The sequence joins TRBV12-5 to TRBJ2-7; 9 bases in between match TRBD1. Material for sequencing was peripheral blood. The nucleotide sequence reads as follows: TGTGCTACAACTGGGCGGGGACAGGGATGTGACGAGCAGTACTTC. Its translation is CATTGRGQGCDEQYF.